The 12 T cell receptor beta chains below all came from one sample that was sequenced in a study of CD8 T cells in Susac syndrome. Reverse transcription of 0.5 to 1 ug RNA was performed with random hexamers. One entry per CDR3 protein results from TCRdb running MiXCR on the immunoSEQ multiplex PCR reads. The table lists 95,000 to 150,000 distinct CDR3 sequences, 80% to 95% of them singletons. The specimen was CD8+ T cells from PBMCs. The source of these receptors is a human donor with multiple sclerosis.

The chain is built from TRBV21-1 and TRBJ2-5; the DNA was not compared with TRBD2, the D call given in the table. TRBV21-1 is annotated as a pseudogene. The CDR3 sequence is 17 residues long. CDR3 amino acids: CASSKGGLAGAKETQYF. In DNA form, the CDR3 reads TGTGCCAGCAGCAAAGGCGGACTAGCGGGAGCAAAGGAGACCCAGTACTTC.

The chain joins TRBV20-1 to TRBJ2-7; no reliable D call. The CDR3 consists of 15 residues. Trimming left V 3 bases short and J 3 bases short, with 18 bases between. Germline assignment: CDR1 DFQATT and CDR2 SNEGSKA (reference sequence). This chain's CDR3 is CSASRSMAGGYEQYF. The CDR3 nucleotides are TGCAGTGCTAGTAGGTCGATGGCCGGCGGCTACGAGCAGTACTTC.

The chain combines TRBV7-3 with TRBJ2-2; D call uncertain. The CDR3 has 14 amino acids. Germline V gene sequence: CDR1 SGHTA, CDR2 FQGTGA. V lost 6 bases and J 2 bases, leaving 10 bases between the germline ends. The CDR3 loop is CASSSGSNTGELFF. The DNA for the CDR3 is TGTGCCAGCAGTTCCGGGTCCAACACCGGGGAGCTGTTTTTT.

This chain joins TRBV19 and TRBJ2-5, with 10 bases lining up with TRBD2. Germline V CDR1 and CDR2: LNHDA, SQIVND (reference sequence). The CDR3 has 13 amino acids. V lost 8 bases to trimming and J lost 3 bases; unmatched junction nucleotides: 3. CDR3 in amino acids: CASALAGEETQYF. Here the CDR3 DNA reads TGTGCCAGTGCTCTAGCGGGAGAAGAGACCCAGTACTTC.

V usage is TRBV4-2 and J usage is TRBJ2-5, with 7 bases matching TRBD1. J lost 4 bases, V lost 1 base, and 9 bases had no gene match. CDR3 size: 16 residues. The germline gives CDR1 LGHNA, CDR2 YNFKEQ. CDR3 in amino acids: CASSQAPQTGTETQYF. In DNA form, the CDR3 reads TGTGCCAGCAGCCAAGCTCCCCAGACAGGGACAGAGACCCAGTACTTC.

The rearrangement links TRBV11-3 to TRBJ1-3; D unclear. Per germline, CDR1 SGHNT and CDR2 YENEEA. This CDR3 comprises 15 residues. V shed 2 bases and J shed 3 bases, with 11 bases lying between them. DNA of the CDR3: TGTGCCAGCAGCTTATCTCCGTCGGGTGGAAACACCATATATTTT. Translation: CASSLSPSGGNTIYF.

Only one count was recorded for this clonotype. The V call is TRBV20-1, the J call TRBJ2-7; tentatively, D is TRBD1 (6 bases). V lost 5 bases to trimming and J lost 4 bases, with 15 bases between them. CDR3 size: 13 residues. Germline V CDR1 and CDR2: DFQATT, SNEGSKA (reference sequence). The chain's CDR3 is CSAPRGSGYEQYF. The DNA of the CDR3 is TGCAGTGCTCCCAGGGGCTCTGGATACGAGCAGTACTTC.

The rearrangement uses TRBV27 and TRBJ2-7; D possibly matches TRBD1 or TRBD2 (5 bases each). This CDR3 has 14 residues. Germline lookup yields CDR1 MNHEY and CDR2 SMNVEV (reference sequence). V lost 5 bases and J lost 4, with 15 bases in between. The CDR3 bases are TGTGCCAGCAGTGGCGCCGGGGCCCAGTACGAGCAGTACTTC. It specifies CASSGAGAQYEQYF.

This chain joins TRBV13 and TRBJ2-1, with 8 bases that match TRBD1. The junction had 3 bases not matched to a gene; V was cut back by 3 bases and J by 5 bases. The CDR3 is made up of 14 amino acids. CDR1 is PRHDT, CDR2 FYEKMQ, per germline (reference sequence). The CDR3 DNA follows: TGTGCCAGCAGCTTGGGACAGGACAACAATGAGCAGTTCTTC. Its protein is CASSLGQDNNEQFF.

This clonotype was found once. V usage is TRBV6-5 and J usage is TRBJ1-2; D is unresolved. The length of the CDR3 is 15 residues. V was shortened by 6 bases and J by 7 bases, with 21 bases between the two germline ends. Germline CDR1 and CDR2: MNHEY and SVGAGI. The CDR3 sequence is CASSLPPDGGGGYTF. CDR3 coding DNA: TGTGCCAGCAGCCTCCCTCCGGATGGTGGCGGTGGCTACACCTTC.

The rearrangement links TRBV13 to TRBJ1-5; D is undetermined. CDR3 length: 12 residues. The V and J ends lost 5 bases and 3 bases respectively, with 5 bases between them. Per the germline V gene, CDR1 is PRHDT and CDR2 is FYEKMQ (reference sequence). The CDR3 here is CASSTLNQPQHF. CDR3 sequence (DNA): TGTGCCAGCAGCACTCTCAATCAGCCCCAGCATTTT. Full variable domain (missing parts from reference TRBV13 and TRBJ1-5): AAGVIQSPRHLIKEKRETATLKCYPIPRHDTVYWYQQGPGQDPQFLISFYEKMQSDKGSIPDRFSAQQFSDYHSELNMSSLELGDSALYFCASSTLNQPQHFGDGTRLSIL.

J is TRBJ2-2 and V is TRBV27; no clear D gene. The V end was cut by 6 bases, the J end by 4 bases, with 9 bases between. CDR1 and CDR2 from the germline V gene are MNHEY and SMNVEV (reference sequence). The CDR3 runs to 13 residues. CDR3 amino acids: CASRGWGTGELFF. The CDR3 DNA reads TGTGCCAGCAGGGGCTGGGGCACCGGGGAGCTGTTTTTT.